This T cell receptor beta chain derives from a study of blood T cell repertoires in COVID-19. Sequencing used immunoSEQ multiplex PCR; TCRdb keeps in-frame clones, though not all of them. The sample lists approximately 300,000 clones; 65% to 90% were seen once. Trimming took 7 bases from V and 2 from J; bases not matched to a gene: 10. There are 15 residues in the CDR3. Per the germline V gene, CDR1 is SNHLY and CDR2 is FYNNEI. This clone was recorded a few times. What the recovered Cohort 3 donors had was two negative PCRs, clearance, or symptom resolution. The sequence was obtained from a woman aged 18-29 years who had recovered from COVID-19. The V call is TRBV2, the J call TRBJ2-7; 8 nucleotides align to TRBD1. The material sequenced was PBMCs or T cells enriched from blood (not recorded which). The CDR3 region is CASKMAPGQAYEQYF. The CDR3 nucleotides read TGTGCCAGCAAGATGGCCCCGGGACAGGCCTACGAGCAGTACTTC.